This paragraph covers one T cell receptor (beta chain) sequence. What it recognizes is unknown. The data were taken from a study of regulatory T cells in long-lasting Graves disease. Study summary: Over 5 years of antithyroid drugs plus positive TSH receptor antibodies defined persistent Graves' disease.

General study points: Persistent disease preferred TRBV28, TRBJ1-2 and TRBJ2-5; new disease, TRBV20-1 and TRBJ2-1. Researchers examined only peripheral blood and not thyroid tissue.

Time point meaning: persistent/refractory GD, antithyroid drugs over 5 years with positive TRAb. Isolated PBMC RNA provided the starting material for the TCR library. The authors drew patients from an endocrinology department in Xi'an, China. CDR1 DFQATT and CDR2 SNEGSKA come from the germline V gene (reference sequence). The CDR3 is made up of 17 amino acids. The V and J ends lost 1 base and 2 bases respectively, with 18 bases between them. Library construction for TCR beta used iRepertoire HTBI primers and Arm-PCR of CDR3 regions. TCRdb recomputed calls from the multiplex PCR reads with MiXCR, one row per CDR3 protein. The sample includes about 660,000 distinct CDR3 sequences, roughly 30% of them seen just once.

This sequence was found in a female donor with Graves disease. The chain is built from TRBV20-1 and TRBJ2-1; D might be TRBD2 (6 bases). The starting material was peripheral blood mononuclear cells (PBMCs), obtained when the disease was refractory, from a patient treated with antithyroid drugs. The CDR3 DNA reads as TGCAGTGCTAGAGTCTCTGGTGGCGGGATCACCTACAATGAGCAGTTCTTC. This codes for CSARVSGGGITYNEQFF.